The 11 T cell receptor beta chains in this list originate from one sample, sequenced in a study of CD8 T cells in Susac syndrome. RNA in amounts of roughly 0.5 to 1 ug was reverse transcribed with random hexamers. TCRdb re-derived calls from the immunoSEQ multiplex PCR reads in MiXCR, one entry per CDR3 protein. Among 190,000 or so distinct CDR3 sequences, roughly 95% were seen once, and the ten largest hold about 0.096%. Sequencing used CD4+ T cells from PBMCs. These receptors all come from a human donor with multiple sclerosis.

The chain recombines TRBV27 with TRBJ2-2, with 7 bases lining up with TRBD1. The V segment lost 6 bases and the J segment 7 bases; nucleotides outside the gene matches: 8. CDR1 is MNHEY, CDR2 SMNVEV, per germline (reference sequence). The CDR3 contains 14 residues. The CDR3 here is CASSRDRVDGELFF. As DNA, the CDR3 is TGTGCCAGCAGCCGAGACAGGGTGGACGGGGAGCTGTTTTTT.

The rearrangement uses TRBV24-1 and TRBJ2-3, with unresolved D. CDR1 is KGHDR, CDR2 SFDVKD, per germline. V shed 4 bases and J shed 9 bases, with 13 bases lying between them. CDR3 length equals 13 residues. CDR3 in amino acids: CATSDTGVETQYF. The CDR3 DNA reads TGTGCCACCAGTGACACCGGCGTGGAAACGCAGTATTTT.

The chain combines TRBV12-3 or TRBV12-4 with TRBJ2-1, with 8 positions matching TRBD2. Losses at the gene ends were 4 bases for V and 0 bases for J; bases not matched to a gene: 5. The CDR3 loop spans 16 amino acids. CDR3 sequence (DNA): TGTGCCAGCAGTTCCCGGAGCGGGGGCTCCTACAATGAGCAGTTCTTC. It encodes CASSSRSGGSYNEQFF.

V usage is TRBV18 and J usage is TRBJ2-7; possible D gene TRBD2, 5 bases. There are 15 residues in the CDR3. V dropped 0 bases and J dropped 3 bases, with 12 bases sitting between them. Germline lookup yields CDR1 KGHSH and CDR2 LQKENI. The CDR3 sequence: CASSPPYAGVYEQYF. CDR3 coding DNA: TGTGCCAGCTCACCACCCTACGCGGGCGTCTACGAGCAGTACTTC.

This chain links TRBV3-1 with TRBJ2-7, with no clear D. The CDR3 contains 15 residues. The ends were cut back, 4 bases at V and 7 bases at J, with 20 bases in the middle. The germline V gene encodes CDR1 LGHDT and CDR2 YNNKEL (reference sequence). CDR3 in amino acids: CASSPSMVIAGEQYF. The CDR3, as DNA: TGTGCCAGCAGCCCGTCGATGGTCATCGCTGGGGAGCAGTACTTC.

The J gene is TRBJ2-7, the V gene TRBV3-1; a possible D gene is TRBD2 (6 bases). The CDR3 consists of 13 residues. The germline V and J ends were trimmed by 6 bases and 4 bases, with 13 bases remaining between them. The germline V gene encodes CDR1 LGHDT and CDR2 YNNKEL (reference sequence). The DNA for the CDR3 is TGTGCCAGCAGACCGCGGGGTGGTTACGAGCAGTACTTC. This sequence encodes CASRPRGGYEQYF.

This clonotype has more than one count but fewer than ten. This chain connects TRBV30 to TRBJ1-2; D is perhaps TRBD1 (6 bases). The CDR3 loop spans 14 amino acids. In germline, CDR1 is GTSNPN, CDR2 SVGIG (reference sequence). The V end lost 1 base, the J end lost 7 bases, and 16 bases lay between the germline ends. Here the CDR3 DNA reads TGTGCCTGGAGTGCCCCCGACAGGTTGGGTGGCTACACCTTC. The encoded protein is CAWSAPDRLGGYTF.

The rearrangement links TRBV18 to TRBJ2-5; D assignment may be TRBD1 or TRBD2 (5 bases each). V was clipped by 6 bases and J by 0 bases, with 8 bases between them. The CDR3 totals 13 residues. Germline CDR1 reads KGHSH; CDR2 reads LQKENI. CDR3 coding DNA: TGTGCCAGCTCCGGGACGCACCAAGAGACCCAGTACTTC. Translation gives CASSGTHQETQYF.

This sequence joins TRBV7-9 and TRBJ1-5, with D uncertain. Trimming left V 1 base short and J 11 bases short, with 12 bases between. The CDR3 length is 13 residues. From germline, CDR1 is SEHNR and CDR2 FQNEAQ (reference sequence). The CDR3, as DNA: TGTGCCAGCAGCTTAGGTGGATGGGAGTCCCAGCATTTT. Translation gives CASSLGGWESQHF.

The chain joins TRBV15 to TRBJ2-5; D not resolved. CDR3 size: 13 residues. V was clipped by 1 base and J by 5 bases, with 8 bases between them. Germline V gives CDR1 LNHNV, CDR2 YYDKDF (reference sequence). The CDR3 is CATSRGAGETQYF. In DNA, the CDR3 is TGTGCCACCAGCAGAGGGGCTGGGGAGACCCAGTACTTC.

The CDR3 sequence is CASSFRDRDSEAFF. The CDR3 nucleotides are TGTGCCAGCAGCTTCCGGGACAGGGACTCTGAAGCTTTCTTT. V usage is TRBV3-1 and J usage is TRBJ1-1; TRBD1 aligns across 9 bases. From germline, CDR1 is LGHDT and CDR2 YNNKEL (reference sequence). The CDR3 length is 14 residues. With 5 bases clipped from V and 6 bases from J, the junction kept 7 bases outside the gene matches.